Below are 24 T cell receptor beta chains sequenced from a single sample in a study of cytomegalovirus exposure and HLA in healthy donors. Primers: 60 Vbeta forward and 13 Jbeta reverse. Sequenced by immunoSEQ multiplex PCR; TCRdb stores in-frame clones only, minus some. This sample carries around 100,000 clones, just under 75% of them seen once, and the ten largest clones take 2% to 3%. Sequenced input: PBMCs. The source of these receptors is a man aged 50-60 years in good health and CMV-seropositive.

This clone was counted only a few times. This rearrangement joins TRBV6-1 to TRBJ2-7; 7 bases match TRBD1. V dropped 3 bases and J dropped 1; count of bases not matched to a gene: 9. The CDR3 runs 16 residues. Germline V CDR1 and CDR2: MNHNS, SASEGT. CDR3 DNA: TGTGCCAGCAGTGAGCAGGGGGTAGTTAGGTCCTACGAGCAGTACTTC. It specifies CASSEQGVVRSYEQYF.

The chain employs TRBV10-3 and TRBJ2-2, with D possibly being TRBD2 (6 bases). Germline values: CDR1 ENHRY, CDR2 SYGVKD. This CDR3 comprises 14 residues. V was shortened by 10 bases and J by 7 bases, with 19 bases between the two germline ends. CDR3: CATDSSGGVGELFF. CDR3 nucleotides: TGTGCCACCGATTCGTCCGGCGGGGTCGGGGAGCTGTTTTTT.

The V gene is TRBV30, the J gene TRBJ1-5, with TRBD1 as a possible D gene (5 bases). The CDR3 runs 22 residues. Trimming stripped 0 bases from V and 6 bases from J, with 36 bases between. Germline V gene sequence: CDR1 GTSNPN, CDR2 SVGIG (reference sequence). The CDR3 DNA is TGTGCCTGGAGTGTAGGTCTAGCGACAGCCTCGAAATTACTAACCTACAGTCAGCCCCAGCATTTT. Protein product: CAWSVGLATASKLLTYSQPQHF. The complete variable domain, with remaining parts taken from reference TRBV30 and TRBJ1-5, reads SQTIHQWPATLVQPVGSPLSLECTVEGTSNPNLYWYRQAAGRGLQLLFYSVGIGQISSEVPQNLSASRPQDRQFILSSKKLLLSDSGFYLCAWSVGLATASKLLTYSQPQHFGDGTRLSIL.

The CDR3 DNA follows: TGTGCCAGCAGTGAAGGTAGCGGACAGGACACTGAAGCTTTCTTT. Translating gives CASSEGSGQDTEAFF. The rearrangement joins TRBV2 to TRBJ1-1; 7 bases agree with TRBD1. Germline values: CDR1 SNHLY, CDR2 FYNNEI. This CDR3 has 15 residues. V lost 1 base to trimming and J lost 3 bases; unmatched junction nucleotides: 5.

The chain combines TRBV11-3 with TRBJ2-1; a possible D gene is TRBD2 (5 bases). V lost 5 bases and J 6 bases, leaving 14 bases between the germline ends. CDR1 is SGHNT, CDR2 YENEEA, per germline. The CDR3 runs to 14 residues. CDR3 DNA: TGTGCCAGCAGCCCAGAAGGAGGATTCAATGAGCAGTTCTTC. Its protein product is CASSPEGGFNEQFF. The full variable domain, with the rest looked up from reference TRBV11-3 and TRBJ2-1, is EAGVVQSPRYKIIEKKQPVAFWCNPISGHNTLYWYLQNLGQGPELLIRYENEEAVDDSQLPKDRFSAERLKGVDSTLKIQPAELGDSAVYLCASSPEGGFNEQFFGPGTRLTVL.

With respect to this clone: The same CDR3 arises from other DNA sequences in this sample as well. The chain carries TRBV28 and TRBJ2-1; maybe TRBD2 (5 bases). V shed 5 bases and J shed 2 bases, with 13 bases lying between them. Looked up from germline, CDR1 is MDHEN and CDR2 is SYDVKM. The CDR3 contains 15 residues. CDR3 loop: CASSLIAGTYNEQFF. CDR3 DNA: TGTGCCAGCAGTCTCATAGCCGGGACCTACAATGAGCAGTTCTTC.

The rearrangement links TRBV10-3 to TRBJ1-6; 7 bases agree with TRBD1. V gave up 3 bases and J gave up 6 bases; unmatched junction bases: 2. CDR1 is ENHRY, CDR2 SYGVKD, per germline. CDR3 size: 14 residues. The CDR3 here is CAISEDRANSPLHF. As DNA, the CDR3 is TGTGCCATCAGTGAAGACAGGGCTAATTCACCCCTCCACTTT.

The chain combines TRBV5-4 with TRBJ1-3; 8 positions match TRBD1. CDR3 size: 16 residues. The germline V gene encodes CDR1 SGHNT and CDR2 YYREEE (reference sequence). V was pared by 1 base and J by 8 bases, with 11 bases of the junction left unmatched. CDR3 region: CASSLRGQGSAYTIYF. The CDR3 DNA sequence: TGTGCCAGCAGCTTGCGAGGACAGGGATCCGCATACACCATATATTTT.

The CDR3, as DNA: TGTGCCAGCAGCCCTTCTTCTCGACGCACTAGTACAAATGAGCAGTTCTTC. This sequence encodes CASSPSSRRTSTNEQFF. The V gene is TRBV7-3, the J gene TRBJ2-1; perhaps TRBD2 as D (5 bases). Germline lookup yields CDR1 SGHTA and CDR2 FQGTGA. V lost 5 bases and J 7 bases, leaving 24 bases between the germline ends. The CDR3 runs to 17 residues.

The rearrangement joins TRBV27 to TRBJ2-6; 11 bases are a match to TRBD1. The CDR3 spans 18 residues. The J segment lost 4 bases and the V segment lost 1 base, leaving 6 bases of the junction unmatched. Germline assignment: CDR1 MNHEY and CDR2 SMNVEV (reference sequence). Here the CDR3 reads CASSLYGTGGSGANVLTF. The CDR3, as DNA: TGTGCCAGCAGTTTATATGGGACAGGGGGTTCAGGGGCCAACGTCCTGACTTTC.

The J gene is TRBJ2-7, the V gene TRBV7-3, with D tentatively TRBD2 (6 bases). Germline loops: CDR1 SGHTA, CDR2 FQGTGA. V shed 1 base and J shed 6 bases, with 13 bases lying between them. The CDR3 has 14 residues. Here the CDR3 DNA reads TGTGCCAGCAGCTTAAGTGGAGGGGCGAGCGAGCAGTACTTC. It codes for CASSLSGGASEQYF.

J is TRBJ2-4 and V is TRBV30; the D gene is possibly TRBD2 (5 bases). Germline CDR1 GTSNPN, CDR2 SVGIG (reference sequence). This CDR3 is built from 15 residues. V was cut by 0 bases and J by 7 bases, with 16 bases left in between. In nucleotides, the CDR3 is TGTGCCTGGAGTGTACGCACCGGACCGGGGAACATTCAGTACTTC. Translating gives CAWSVRTGPGNIQYF. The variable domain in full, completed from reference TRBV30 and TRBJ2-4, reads SQTIHQWPATLVQPVGSPLSLECTVEGTSNPNLYWYRQAAGRGLQLLFYSVGIGQISSEVPQNLSASRPQDRQFILSSKKLLLSDSGFYLCAWSVRTGPGNIQYFGAGTRLSVL.

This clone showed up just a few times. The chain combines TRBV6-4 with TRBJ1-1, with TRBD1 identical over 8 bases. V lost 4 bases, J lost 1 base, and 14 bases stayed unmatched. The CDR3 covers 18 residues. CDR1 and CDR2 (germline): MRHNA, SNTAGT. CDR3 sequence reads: CASSALLRQGKTNTEAFF. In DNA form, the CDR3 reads TGTGCCAGCAGTGCCTTGCTAAGACAGGGGAAGACGAACACTGAAGCTTTCTTT.

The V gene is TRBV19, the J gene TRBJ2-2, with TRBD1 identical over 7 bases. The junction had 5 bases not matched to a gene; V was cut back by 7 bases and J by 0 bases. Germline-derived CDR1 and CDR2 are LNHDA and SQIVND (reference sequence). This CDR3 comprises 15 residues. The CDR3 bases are TGTGCCAGTACCTCCGGGACAGCGAACACCGGGGAGCTGTTTTTT. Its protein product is CASTSGTANTGELFF.

For the CDR3, the DNA is TGTGCCAGTATTACTGACAGGGGGGATGGCTACACCTTC. It translates to CASITDRGDGYTF. The gene calls are TRBV19 and TRBJ1-2, with TRBD1 identical over 9 bases. The germline V gene has CDR1 LNHDA and CDR2 SQIVND (reference sequence). The J segment lost 6 bases and the V segment lost 7 bases, leaving 6 bases of the junction unmatched. The CDR3 runs to 13 residues. Looking up the rest from reference TRBV19 and TRBJ1-2 gives the full variable domain: DGGITQSPKYLFRKEGQNVTLSCEQNLNHDAMYWYRQDPGQGLRLIYYSQIVNDFQKGDIAEGYSVSREKKESFPLTVTSAQKNPTAFYLCASITDRGDGYTFGSGTRLTVV.

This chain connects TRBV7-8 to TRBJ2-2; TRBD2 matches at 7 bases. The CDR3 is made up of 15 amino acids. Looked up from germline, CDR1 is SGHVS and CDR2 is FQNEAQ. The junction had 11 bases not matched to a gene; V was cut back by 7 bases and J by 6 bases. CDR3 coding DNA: TGTGCCAGCATCCAAGGGAGGGCAGGGTCCGGGGAGCTGTTTTTT. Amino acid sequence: CASIQGRAGSGELFF.

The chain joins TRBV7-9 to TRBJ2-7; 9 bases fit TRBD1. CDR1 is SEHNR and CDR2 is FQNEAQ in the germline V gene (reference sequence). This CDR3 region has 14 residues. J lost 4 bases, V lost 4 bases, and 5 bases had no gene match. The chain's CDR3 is CASSSTGGPYEQYF. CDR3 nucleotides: TGTGCCAGCAGCTCCACAGGGGGCCCTTACGAGCAGTACTTC.

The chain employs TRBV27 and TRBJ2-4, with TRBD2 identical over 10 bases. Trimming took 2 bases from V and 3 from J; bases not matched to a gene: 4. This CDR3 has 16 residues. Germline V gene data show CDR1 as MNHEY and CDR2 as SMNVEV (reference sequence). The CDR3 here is CASSLVAGGNKNIQYF. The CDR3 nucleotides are TGTGCCAGCAGTTTAGTAGCGGGAGGTAACAAAAACATTCAGTACTTC.

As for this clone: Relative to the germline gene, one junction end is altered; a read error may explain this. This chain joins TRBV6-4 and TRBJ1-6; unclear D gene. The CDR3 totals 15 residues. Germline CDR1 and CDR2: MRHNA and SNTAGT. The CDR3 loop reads CASSDSGSGNSPLHF. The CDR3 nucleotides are TGTGCCAGCAGTGACTCAGGGAGTGGGAATTCACCCCTTCACTTT.

CDR3 amino acids: CAISERQGGSYEQYF. In DNA form, the CDR3 reads TGTGCCATCAGTGAACGACAGGGTGGATCCTACGAGCAGTACTTC. V and J are TRBV10-3 and TRBJ2-7; 7 bases are a match to TRBD1. Germline trimming cut 3 bases from V and 1 base from J; bases unmatched to any gene: 6. The CDR3 extends over 15 amino acids. Germline CDR1 ENHRY, CDR2 SYGVKD.

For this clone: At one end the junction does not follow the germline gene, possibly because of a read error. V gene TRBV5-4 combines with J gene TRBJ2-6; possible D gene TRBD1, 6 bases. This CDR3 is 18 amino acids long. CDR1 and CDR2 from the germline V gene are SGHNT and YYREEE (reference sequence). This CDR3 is CASSYGQFLASGANGLTF. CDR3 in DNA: TGTGCCAGCAGCTACGGACAGTTCTTAGCCTCTGGGGCCAACGGCCTGACTTTC.

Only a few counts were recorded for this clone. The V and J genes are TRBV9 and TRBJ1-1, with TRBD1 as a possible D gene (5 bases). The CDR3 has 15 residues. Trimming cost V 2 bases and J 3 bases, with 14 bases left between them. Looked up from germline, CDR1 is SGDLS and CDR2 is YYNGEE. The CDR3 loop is CASSVAGGGDTEAFF. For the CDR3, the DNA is TGTGCCAGCAGCGTTGCAGGCGGGGGGGACACTGAAGCTTTCTTT.

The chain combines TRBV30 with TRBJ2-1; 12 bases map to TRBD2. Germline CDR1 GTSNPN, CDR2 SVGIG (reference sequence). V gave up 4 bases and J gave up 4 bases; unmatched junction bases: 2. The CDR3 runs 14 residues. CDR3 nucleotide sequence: TGTGCCTGGACCGGGACTAGCGGGTACAATGAGCAGTTCTTC. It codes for CAWTGTSGYNEQFF.

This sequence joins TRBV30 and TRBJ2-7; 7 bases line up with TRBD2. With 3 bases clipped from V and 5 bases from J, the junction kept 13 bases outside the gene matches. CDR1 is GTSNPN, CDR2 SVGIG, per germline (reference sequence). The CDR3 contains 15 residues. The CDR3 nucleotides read TGTGCCTGGAGGTGGAGCGGGGCTACCTACAACGAGCAGTACTTC. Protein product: CAWRWSGATYNEQYF.